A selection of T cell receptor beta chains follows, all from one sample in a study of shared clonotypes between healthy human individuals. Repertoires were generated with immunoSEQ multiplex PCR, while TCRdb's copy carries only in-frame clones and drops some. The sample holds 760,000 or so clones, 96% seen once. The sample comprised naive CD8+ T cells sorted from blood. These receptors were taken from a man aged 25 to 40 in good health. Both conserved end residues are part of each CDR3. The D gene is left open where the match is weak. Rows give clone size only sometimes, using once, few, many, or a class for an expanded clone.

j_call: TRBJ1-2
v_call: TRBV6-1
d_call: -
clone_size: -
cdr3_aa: CASSEAWAGDYGYTF
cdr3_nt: TGTGCCAGCAGTGAAGCCTGGGCAGGAGACTATGGCTACACCTTC

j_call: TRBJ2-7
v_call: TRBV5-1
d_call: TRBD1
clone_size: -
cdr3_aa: CASHSGTGGRAFEQYF
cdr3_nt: TGCGCCAGCCACAGTGGGACAGGGGGCCGTGCGTTCGAGCAGTACTTC

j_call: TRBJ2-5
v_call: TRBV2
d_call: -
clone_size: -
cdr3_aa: CASPGEQTQYF
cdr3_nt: TGTGCCAGCCCGGGGGAGCAGACCCAGTACTTC

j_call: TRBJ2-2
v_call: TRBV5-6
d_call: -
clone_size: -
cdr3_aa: CASSLVSGTNTGELFF
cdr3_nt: TGTGCCAGCAGCTTGGTTAGCGGAACGAACACCGGGGAGCTGTTTTTT

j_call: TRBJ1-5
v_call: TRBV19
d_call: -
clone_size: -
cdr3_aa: CASSRAGALSNQPQHF
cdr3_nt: TGTGCCAGTAGTCGTGCGGGGGCCCTTAGCAATCAGCCCCAGCATTTT

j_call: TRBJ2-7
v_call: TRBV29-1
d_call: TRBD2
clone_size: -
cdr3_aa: CSVGLWEGFGQYF
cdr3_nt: TGCAGCGTTGGGTTATGGGAGGGCTTCGGACAGTACTTC

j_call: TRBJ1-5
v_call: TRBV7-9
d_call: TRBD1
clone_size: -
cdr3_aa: CASSLGDRVRSNQPQHF
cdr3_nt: TGTGCCAGCAGCTTAGGTGACAGGGTTCGCAGCAATCAGCCCCAGCATTTT

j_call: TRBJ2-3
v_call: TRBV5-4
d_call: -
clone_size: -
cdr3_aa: CASSLFLEATDTQYF
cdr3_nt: TGTGCCAGCAGCTTGTTCCTGGAGGCCACAGATACGCAGTATTTT

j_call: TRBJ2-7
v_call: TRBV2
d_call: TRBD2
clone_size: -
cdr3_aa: CASRAEPGLTPYEQYF
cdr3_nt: TGTGCCAGCAGGGCAGAACCGGGACTAACGCCCTACGAGCAGTACTTC

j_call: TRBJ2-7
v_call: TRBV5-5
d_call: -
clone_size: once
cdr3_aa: CASSLGGLPGSYEQYF
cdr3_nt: TGTGCCAGCAGCTTGGGGGGACTCCCGGGATCCTACGAGCAGTACTTC

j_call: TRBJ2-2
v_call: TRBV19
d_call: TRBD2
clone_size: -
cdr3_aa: CASSTHPGLAGGGLTGELFF
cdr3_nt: TGTGCCAGTAGTACTCACCCGGGACTAGCGGGAGGAGGTCTCACCGGGGAGCTGTTTTTT

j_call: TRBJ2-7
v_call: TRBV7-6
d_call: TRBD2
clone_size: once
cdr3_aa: CASSYRLAGGQYEQYF
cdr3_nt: TGTGCCAGCAGCTACAGACTAGCGGGAGGGCAATACGAGCAGTACTTC

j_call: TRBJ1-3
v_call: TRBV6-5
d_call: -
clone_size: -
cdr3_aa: CASSYGVPGNTIYF
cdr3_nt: TGTGCCAGCAGCTACGGGGTTCCCGGAAACACCATATATTTT

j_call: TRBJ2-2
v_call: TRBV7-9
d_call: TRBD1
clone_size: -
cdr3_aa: CASSPLGGLRELFF
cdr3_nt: TGTGCCAGCAGCCCGCTAGGGGGCCTCCGGGAGCTGTTTTTT

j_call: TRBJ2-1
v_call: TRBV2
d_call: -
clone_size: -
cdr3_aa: CASSNNYNEQFF
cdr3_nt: TGTGCCAGCAGCAACAATTACAATGAGCAGTTCTTC

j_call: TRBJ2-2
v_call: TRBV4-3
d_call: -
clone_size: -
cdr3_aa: CASSHVLRAGTQNTGELFF
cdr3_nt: TGCGCCAGCAGCCATGTCCTAAGGGCCGGGACTCAGAACACCGGGGAGCTGTTTTTT

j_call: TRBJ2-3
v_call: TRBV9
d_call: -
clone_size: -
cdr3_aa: CASSEGVAPDTQYF
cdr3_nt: TGTGCCAGCAGCGAGGGGGTAGCCCCAGATACGCAGTATTTT